What follows are 27 T cell receptor beta chains derived from one specimen sequenced in a study of Ad26.COV2.S vaccination and SARS-CoV-2 variants. The sample's treatment: 19 received Ad26.COV2.S at low or high dose, single or two shots; 5 received placebo; per-sample allocation not given. Day 63 after the first vaccine or placebo injection was the time point for sampling. Only in-frame clones appear in the TCRdb table, and some are missing; sequencing was by immunoSEQ multiplex PCR. The sample has 440,000 or so clones, around 92% seen once; the top ten hold 1.5% to 2%. This specimen consisted of peripheral blood, obtained in a trial of Ad26.COV2.S vaccine versus placebo. These receptors came from a person between 18 and 65 years old who received the Ad26.COV2.S COVID-19 vaccine or a placebo.

The V and J genes are TRBV4-3 and TRBJ1-1; D is unclear. Germline lookup yields CDR1 LGHNA and CDR2 YSLEER. The CDR3 loop spans 16 amino acids. Trimming pared 4 bases from V and 4 bases from J, leaving 19 bases between. The CDR3 spells CASSPYGPAGSTEAFF. CDR3 DNA sequence: TGCGCCAGCAGCCCTTACGGACCAGCAGGATCCACTGAAGCTTTCTTT.

The J gene is TRBJ1-4, the V gene TRBV10-2; 7 nucleotides line up with TRBD1. The CDR3 runs to 15 residues. Germline values: CDR1 WSHSY, CDR2 SAAADI. The ends lost 3 bases at V and 8 bases at J; junction bases unmatched: 9. The CDR3 DNA sequence: TGCGCCAGCAGTGAAAGCGACAGGGCCGGAGAAAAACTGTTTTTT. Encoded protein: CASSESDRAGEKLFF.

The rearrangement uses TRBV7-9 and TRBJ2-3; 7 nucleotides match TRBD1. With V trimmed by 5 bases and J by 5 bases, 7 bases remained unmatched. This CDR3 spans 14 amino acids. Germline CDR1 SEHNR, CDR2 FQNEAQ (reference sequence). CDR3 protein: CASSLTTGQDTQYF. The CDR3 DNA reads TGTGCCAGCAGCCTAACGACAGGGCAAGATACGCAGTATTTT.

This clone has a single count. The J gene is TRBJ2-2, the V gene TRBV2, with D possibly being TRBD1 or TRBD2 (5 bases each). This CDR3 spans 13 amino acids. CDR1 is SNHLY and CDR2 is FYNNEI in the germline V gene. Trimming shortened V by 4 bases and J by 4 bases, and 7 bases separated the two germline ends. The CDR3 coding sequence is TGTGCCAGCAGTGTGGGGGTCACCGGGGAGCTGTTTTTT. As protein: CASSVGVTGELFF.

A single count supports this clone. This chain connects TRBV20-1 to TRBJ2-5; D call uncertain. V was trimmed by 0 bases and J by 7 bases, leaving 6 bases between them. Germline CDR1 DFQATT, CDR2 SNEGSKA (reference sequence). The CDR3 consists of 11 residues. This chain's CDR3 is CSARDHGTQYF. DNA of the CDR3: TGCAGTGCTAGAGATCATGGGACCCAGTACTTC.

This chain connects TRBV18 to TRBJ1-2; 9 bases agree with TRBD1. The V segment lost 6 bases and the J segment 3 bases; nucleotides outside the gene matches: 11. Germline V gene data show CDR1 as KGHSH and CDR2 as LQKENI. This CDR3 is built from 16 residues. CDR3 sequence reads: CASSGQGLNGDYGYTF. The CDR3 DNA is TGTGCCAGCTCGGGACAGGGACTAAACGGGGACTATGGCTACACCTTC.

This clone has just one count. The chain is built from TRBV19 and TRBJ1-2; 9 nucleotides line up with TRBD1. The CDR3 covers 13 residues. The ends lost 10 bases at V and 4 bases at J; junction bases unmatched: 7. Germline V gene lookup returns CDR1 LNHDA and CDR2 SQIVND (reference sequence). The CDR3 DNA is TGTGCCACATGGGGACAGGGTGCCTATGGCTACACCTTC. This encodes CATWGQGAYGYTF.

This chain connects TRBV29-1 to TRBJ1-2, with TRBD1 matching 9 bases. The CDR3 runs to 11 residues. J gave up 7 bases and V 5 bases, and 2 bases lay outside the gene matches. CDR1 SQVTM and CDR2 ANQGSEA come from the germline V gene. CDR3 bases: TGCAGCGTTTGGACAGGGGTTGGCTACACCTTC. Encoded protein: CSVWTGVGYTF.

CDR3 amino acids: CAWSVPLAGATIQETQYF. CDR3 DNA sequence: TGTGCCTGGAGTGTACCGCTAGCGGGGGCCACGATTCAAGAGACCCAGTACTTC. V and J are TRBV30 and TRBJ2-5, with 10 bases identical to TRBD2. Per the germline V gene, CDR1 is GTSNPN and CDR2 is SVGIG (reference sequence). V lost 0 bases to trimming and J lost 2 bases; unmatched junction nucleotides: 12. This CDR3 region has 18 residues.

The chain links TRBV9 to TRBJ2-1, with 7 bases lining up with TRBD1. CDR1 and CDR2 from the germline V gene are SGDLS and YYNGEE. The CDR3 loop spans 15 amino acids. The V and J ends lost 0 bases and 4 bases, in that order; junction bases with no gene match: 4. In nucleotides, the CDR3 is TGTGCCAGCAGCGTAGTTGGGACAGAATACAATGAGCAGTTCTTC. Translated, it gives CASSVVGTEYNEQFF.

The CDR3 protein is CSARGEGEAFF. DNA for the CDR3: TGCAGTGCTAGAGGCGAGGGCGAAGCTTTCTTT. V is TRBV20-1 and J is TRBJ1-1, with D hard to call. The CDR3 covers 11 residues. CDR1 DFQATT and CDR2 SNEGSKA come from the germline V gene (reference sequence). Trimming stripped 1 base from V and 8 bases from J, with 8 bases between.

The gene calls are TRBV19 and TRBJ2-1; 10 bases agree with TRBD2. The trim removed 4 bases at V and 0 bases at J, leaving 3 bases unmatched. This CDR3 contains 16 residues. Germline CDR1 is LNHDA and CDR2 is SQIVND (reference sequence). The chain's CDR3 is CASSSRTSGSYNEQFF. CDR3 nucleotide sequence: TGTGCCAGTAGTAGCCGGACTAGCGGCTCCTACAATGAGCAGTTCTTC.

The gene calls are TRBV30 and TRBJ1-5; TRBD1 matches 7 bases. The CDR3 contains 15 residues. J gave up 6 bases and V 3 bases, and 11 bases lay outside the gene matches. Germline CDR1 is GTSNPN and CDR2 is SVGIG (reference sequence). CDR3 loop: CAWRQGTESRQPQHF. CDR3 in DNA: TGTGCCTGGAGGCAAGGGACAGAATCCCGTCAGCCCCAGCATTTT.

The rearrangement joins TRBV25-1 to TRBJ2-7; D might be TRBD1 or TRBD2, each matching 6 bases. The germline V and J ends were trimmed by 5 bases and 7 bases, with 12 bases remaining between them. The CDR3 is 12 amino acids. Looked up from germline, CDR1 is MGHDK and CDR2 is SYGVNS. For the CDR3, the DNA is TGTGCCAGCAGTCCGGGGGCGCGAGAGCAGTACTTC. It specifies CASSPGAREQYF.

The genes are TRBV7-2 and TRBJ2-7; no clear D. With 2 bases removed from V and 1 base from J, the gap between germline ends came to 9 bases. The CDR3 runs 14 residues. Looked up from germline, CDR1 is SGHTA and CDR2 is FQGNSA. CDR3 DNA: TGTGCCAGCAGCTTAATTATAGCATCCTACGAGCAGTACTTC. This gives the protein CASSLIIASYEQYF.

This chain connects TRBV9 to TRBJ2-3; 9 bases agree with TRBD1. Germline assignment: CDR1 SGDLS and CDR2 YYNGEE. The CDR3 contains 14 residues. V lost 6 bases to trimming and J lost 4 bases; unmatched junction nucleotides: 6. The CDR3 coding sequence is TGTGCCAGCATCGGGGACAGGGTGCCAGATACGCAGTATTTT. Translation gives CASIGDRVPDTQYF.

This clone appeared once. CDR3 in amino acids: CASSQGQVTEQYF. In DNA form, the CDR3 reads TGTGCCAGCAGCCAAGGACAGGTTACCGAGCAGTACTTC. The V gene is TRBV3-1 (or the pseudogene TRBV3-2), the J gene TRBJ2-7; TRBD1 is a possible D gene (6 bases). Deletions cut 1 base from V and 6 bases from J, with 10 bases between. The CDR3 runs 13 residues. CDR1 and CDR2 from the germline V gene are LGHDT and YNNKEL (reference sequence).

The V call is TRBV5-1, the J call TRBJ1-1; no clear D gene. This CDR3 is 12 amino acids long. Between the trimmed V and J ends, which lost 5 bases and 1 base, there was a span of 6 bases. Germline assignment: CDR1 SGHRS and CDR2 YFSETQ. CDR3 sequence: CASSRGNTEAFF. Written as DNA, the CDR3 is TGCGCCAGCAGTCGGGGGAACACTGAAGCTTTCTTT.

The rearrangement joins TRBV27 to TRBJ1-2; D gene ambiguous. The CDR3 contains 13 residues. V was trimmed by 3 bases and J by 5 bases, leaving 10 bases between them. The germline V gene encodes CDR1 MNHEY and CDR2 SMNVEV (reference sequence). CDR3 residues: CASSLGWEYGYTF. The CDR3 nucleotides are TGTGCCAGCAGTTTGGGCTGGGAATATGGCTACACCTTC.

This chain connects TRBV7-2 to TRBJ2-3; 8 nucleotides agree with TRBD2. The CDR3 contains 15 residues. V shed 1 base, J shed 2 bases, and the junction held 2 bases outside the gene matches. Germline lookup yields CDR1 SGHTA and CDR2 FQGNSA. This chain's CDR3 is CASSLVGGDTDTQYF. CDR3 in DNA: TGTGCCAGCAGCTTAGTCGGGGGGGACACAGATACGCAGTATTTT.

The chain carries TRBV7-2 and TRBJ2-3; 9 nucleotides line up with TRBD2. The J segment lost 3 bases and the V segment lost 4 bases, leaving 2 bases of the junction unmatched. This CDR3 has 14 amino acids. Germline V lookup: CDR1 SGHTA, CDR2 FQGNSA. The CDR3 coding sequence is TGTGCCAGCAGCTCAGCGGGGGGTACAGATACGCAGTATTTT. This translates into CASSSAGGTDTQYF. Full variable domain (missing parts from reference TRBV7-2 and TRBJ2-3): GAGVSQSPSNKVTEKGKDVELRCDPISGHTALYWYRQSLGQGLEFLIYFQGNSAPDKSGLPSDRFSAERTGGSVSTLTIQRTQQEDSAVYLCASSSAGGTDTQYFGPGTRLTVL.

As to this clone: This sample also contains other DNA sequences that code for the same CDR3. The rearrangement uses TRBV19 and TRBJ2-7; 11 positions match TRBD1. V lost 8 bases, J lost 1 base, and 1 base stayed unmatched. Germline lookup yields CDR1 LNHDA and CDR2 SQIVND (reference sequence). CDR3 length: 13 residues. The CDR3 loop reads CASRDRGSYEQYF. DNA for the CDR3: TGTGCCAGTCGGGACAGGGGGTCCTACGAGCAGTACTTC.

In regard to this clone: Germline and junction disagree at one end, which may indicate a read error. V is TRBV2 and J is TRBJ2-7; 16 nucleotides align to TRBD2. The CDR3 runs 14 residues. The V gene's germline CDR1 is SNHLY and CDR2 FYNNEI. CDR3 amino acids: CASSEGTSGGARTF. DNA of the CDR3: TGTGCCAGCAGCGAAGGGACTAGCGGGGGGGCCAGGACTTTC.

V usage is TRBV6-5 and J usage is TRBJ2-7; 7 bases map to TRBD2. This CDR3 comprises 13 residues. V trimming: 5 bases; J trimming: 3 bases; junction bases outside the gene matches: 4. Germline CDR1 reads MNHEY; CDR2 reads SVGAGI. The CDR3 loop is CASSRAGNYEQYF. CDR3 DNA: TGTGCCAGCAGTCGAGCGGGGAACTACGAGCAGTACTTC.

The V and J genes are TRBV11-2 and TRBJ1-1; D is undetermined. The germline V gene encodes CDR1 SGHAT and CDR2 FQNNGV. This CDR3 has 11 residues. V lost 5 bases and J 13 bases, leaving 14 bases between the germline ends. CDR3 nucleotide sequence: TGTGCCAGCAGCGGCCCGGCTGAGGGTTTCTTT. This translates into CASSGPAEGFF.

In this sample, this clone turned up once. The chain employs TRBV6-4 and TRBJ2-7; D remains unclear. The V end lost 0 bases, the J end lost 3 bases, and 15 bases lay between the germline ends. The CDR3 runs to 16 residues. In germline, CDR1 is MRHNA, CDR2 SNTAGT. The CDR3 loop is CASSDSPRGTHYEQYF. As DNA, the CDR3 is TGTGCCAGCAGTGACTCTCCTCGCGGCACCCACTACGAGCAGTACTTC.

This clone was counted once. The rearrangement joins TRBV14 to TRBJ2-7; 8 bases fit TRBD1. Trimming at V came to 4 bases and at J to 0 bases, leaving 8 bases not matched to a gene. The germline V gene has CDR1 SGHDN and CDR2 FVKESK. The CDR3 loop spans 16 amino acids. CDR3 sequence reads: CASSPDLGQDSYEQYF. CDR3 coding DNA: TGTGCCAGCAGCCCAGACCTGGGACAGGACTCCTACGAGCAGTACTTC.